This TCR beta chain comes out of a study of T cell changes during pregnancy in multiple sclerosis. In germline, CDR1 is MNHEY, CDR2 SMNVEV (reference sequence). The length of the CDR3 is 15 residues. V was clipped by 3 bases and J by 3 bases; unmatched bases: 6. The method was immunoSEQ multiplex PCR; TCRdb's version includes in-frame clones alone and lacks a portion of them. The sample gives approximately 100,000 clones, around nine tenths of which show up once; more than 0.95% is in the top ten. The sequences come from peripheral blood, collected in the second trimester of pregnancy. The V and J genes are TRBV27 and TRBJ2-7; 9 nucleotides match TRBD2. This sequence originates from a female donor with multiple sclerosis, enrolled in a pregnancy study. CDR3 residues: CASSFLSGGHYEQYF. Here the CDR3 DNA reads TGTGCCAGCAGTTTCCTAAGCGGGGGGCACTACGAGCAGTACTTC.